This entry features one T cell receptor beta chain sequence. CDR1 is MNHEY, CDR2 SMNVEV, per germline (reference sequence). The CDR3 is 14 amino acids. The ends lost 4 bases at V and 2 bases at J; junction bases unmatched: 2. Some clones are missing from TCRdb's copy, which holds only in-frame ones; the method was immunoSEQ multiplex PCR. The sample consists of about 91,000 clones, around 80% of them appearing once. This entry belongs to a study of blood T cell repertoires in COVID-19. Across the study: COVID-19 samples from acute and convalescent phases originated in the United States, Italy and Spain. Sources were T cells, B-cell-depleted T cells, or PBMCs; the material itself was cDNA or gDNA.

The clonotype originates from a man aged 70 or older with acute or convalescent COVID-19. The rearrangement joins TRBV27 to TRBJ1-3, with 7 bases lining up with TRBD1. Source material: peripheral blood. The CDR3 sequence: CASSSTGTGNTIYF. The CDR3 bases are TGTGCCAGCAGTTCGACAGGGACTGGAAACACCATATATTTT.